The sequence of this T cell receptor beta chain was determined in a study of T cell responses to AZD1222 COVID-19 vaccine. The study's findings and limits: Only a handful of people who got AZD1222 tested seropositive at baseline.

Data came from immunoSEQ multiplex PCR; TCRdb stores just in-frame clones and leaves some out. The sample has around 120,000 clones, 70% to 90% seen once; the top ten hold more than 3%. Germline V CDR1 and CDR2: MNHEY, SMNVEV (reference sequence). The CDR3 extends over 16 amino acids. Trimming took 6 bases from V and 3 from J; bases not matched to a gene: 11. Of note for this clone: The antigen is undetermined.

Sequenced here: peripheral blood, sampled on day 0 of MenACWY control vaccination. This sequence originates from an adult in good health. The V gene is TRBV27, the J gene TRBJ1-2; 9 bases are shared with TRBD1. The chain's CDR3 is CASRITPGQGYYGYTF. The CDR3 DNA reads TGTGCCAGCAGGATAACTCCGGGACAGGGATACTATGGCTACACCTTC.